Following are 30 T cell receptor beta chains from one sample sequenced in a study of T-cell memory formation after mild COVID-19. Each CDR3 protein gets one entry after TCRdb re-called the 5' RACE reads with MiXCR. Here the sample spans roughly 86,000 distinct CDR3 sequences, about 13% being singletons. Input material: PBMCs or a T cell subset sorted from them (not recorded which). Receptor source: an adult woman who had mild COVID-19 (a few samples of this study predate the infection). Cell type and time point are not known.

This rearrangement joins TRBV24-1 to TRBJ2-5, with 12 nucleotides matching TRBD1. Per germline, CDR1 KGHDR and CDR2 SFDVKD. This CDR3 contains 17 residues. The V segment lost 7 bases and the J segment 3 bases; nucleotides outside the gene matches: 11. The CDR3 DNA is TGTGCCACCAGCGGGGGGACAGGGGGCGGTTTCGAAGAGACCCAGTACTTC. It specifies CATSGGTGGGFEETQYF.

This rearrangement joins TRBV29-1 to TRBJ2-1; 11 positions agree with TRBD2. The V gene end was trimmed by 4 bases and the J gene end by 9 bases; junction bases not matched to a gene: 5. Germline CDR1 is SQVTM and CDR2 is ANQGSEA. This CDR3 has 13 amino acids. The CDR3 DNA sequence: TGCAGCGTTGTACTAGCGGGAGCAGCTGAGCAGTTCTTC. Amino acids: CSVVLAGAAEQFF.

In this sample, this clonotype turned up many times. V is TRBV6-6 and J is TRBJ1-2, with TRBD1 as a possible D gene (6 bases). The CDR3 has 13 amino acids. CDR1 and CDR2 from the germline V gene are MNHNY and SVGAGI (reference sequence). V was pared by 4 bases and J by 6 bases, with 12 bases between. For the CDR3, the DNA is TGTGCCAGCAGTTTATATGCAGGGGATGGCTACACCTTC. It yields the protein CASSLYAGDGYTF.

This rearrangement joins TRBV29-1 to TRBJ2-1; tentatively, D is TRBD1 (5 bases). CDR3 length: 14 amino acids. V was clipped by 1 base and J by 7 bases, with 14 bases between them. CDR1 SQVTM and CDR2 ANQGSEA come from the germline V gene. In DNA form, the CDR3 reads TGCAGCGTTGAAGGACAGCCCGGGCGTAATGAGCAGTTCTTC. Protein product: CSVEGQPGRNEQFF.

The rearrangement links TRBV6-1 to TRBJ2-7; D is possibly TRBD2 (5 bases). The CDR3 is 15 amino acids. The V end lost 2 bases, the J end lost 7 bases, and 18 bases lay between the germline ends. CDR1 is MNHNS and CDR2 is SASEGT in the germline V gene. The CDR3 loop reads CASSESDLTPGEQYF. In DNA form, the CDR3 reads TGTGCCAGCAGTGAATCGGATCTTACCCCGGGGGAGCAGTACTTC.

This chain connects TRBV20-1 to TRBJ2-1; D unclear. Germline CDR1 and CDR2: DFQATT and SNEGSKA (reference sequence). The CDR3 runs 11 residues. V lost 6 bases to trimming and J lost 6 bases, with 9 bases between them. The CDR3 nucleotides are TGCAGTGCCCGGTGGACCAATGAGCAGTTCTTC. It is translated as CSARWTNEQFF.

This clonotype appeared a few times. This chain joins TRBV27 and TRBJ2-7; D gene ambiguous. Per germline, CDR1 MNHEY and CDR2 SMNVEV (reference sequence). Trimming pared 3 bases from V and 5 bases from J, leaving 17 bases between. There are 15 residues in the CDR3. The CDR3 DNA reads TGTGCCAGCAGTTTCTCTACGGGCCTGTGGGACGAGCAGTACTTC. Translating it yields CASSFSTGLWDEQYF.

The genes are TRBV6-1 and TRBJ2-1; D is undetermined. Trimming pared 6 bases from V and 3 bases from J, leaving 6 bases between. CDR1 is MNHNS and CDR2 is SASEGT in the germline V gene. CDR3 length: 12 amino acids. The CDR3 DNA reads TGTGCCAGCAGCCCCTACTACAATGAGCAGTTCTTC. This sequence encodes CASSPYYNEQFF.

This rearrangement joins TRBV20-1 to TRBJ2-2; perhaps TRBD1 as D (5 bases). Trimming removed 3 bases from V and 0 bases from J, with 5 bases in between. This CDR3 region has 13 residues. Germline values: CDR1 DFQATT, CDR2 SNEGSKA (reference sequence). CDR3 sequence: CSARDTNTGELFF. The CDR3 coding sequence is TGCAGTGCTAGGGACACGAACACCGGGGAGCTGTTTTTT.

This clonotype was detected only a few times. As DNA, the CDR3 is TGTGCCAGCAGCACCCCGACAGGGCGGAGGCCCGGGGAGCTGTTTTTT. Translation: CASSTPTGRRPGELFF. V is TRBV7-2 and J is TRBJ2-2; 7 nucleotides match TRBD1. V gave up 5 bases and J gave up 6 bases; unmatched junction bases: 12. The CDR3 length is 16 residues. In germline, CDR1 is SGHTA, CDR2 FQGNSA.

This clonotype was detected only a few times. The V gene is TRBV15, the J gene TRBJ1-1, with a weak D call TRBD1 (5 bases). This CDR3 has 14 residues. Germline loops: CDR1 LNHNV, CDR2 YYDKDF (reference sequence). V gave up 3 bases and J gave up 4 bases, with 12 bases separating them. The CDR3 DNA reads as TGTGCCACCAGCAGTGGTCAGGGCGTCACTGAAGCTTTCTTT. It yields the protein CATSSGQGVTEAFF.

The rearrangement links TRBV11-2 to TRBJ2-1, with D unresolved. This CDR3 has 16 amino acids. Germline CDR1 is SGHAT and CDR2 is FQNNGV. Between the trimmed V and J ends, which lost 2 bases and 2 bases, there was a span of 13 bases. CDR3 bases: TGTGCCAGCAGCTTATACCCGAACGGAACCTACAATGAGCAGTTCTTC. Its protein is CASSLYPNGTYNEQFF.

This clonotype showed up many times. The rearrangement uses TRBV24-1 and TRBJ2-3, with TRBD1 as a possible D gene (5 bases). The germline gives CDR1 KGHDR, CDR2 SFDVKD. This CDR3 is 12 amino acids long. V shed 5 bases and J shed 14 bases, with 16 bases lying between them. As DNA, the CDR3 is TGTGCCACCAGTGGGGATTCAGGGATGCGGTATTTT. Encoded protein: CATSGDSGMRYF.

The chain couples TRBV4-1 to TRBJ2-1, with D hard to call. Germline V CDR1 and CDR2: MGHRA, YSYEKL. V shed 0 bases and J shed 1 base, with 10 bases lying between them. The CDR3 covers 16 residues. CDR3 loop: CASSQDSDWSYNEQFF. The CDR3 DNA sequence: TGCGCCAGCAGCCAAGACAGTGACTGGTCCTACAATGAGCAGTTCTTC.

This clonotype has at least ten counts. The rearrangement joins TRBV2 to TRBJ2-1; 7 bases are shared with TRBD2. The germline gives CDR1 SNHLY, CDR2 FYNNEI. V trimming: 0 bases; J trimming: 3 bases; junction bases outside the gene matches: 11. The CDR3 totals 18 residues. The CDR3 spells CASSEAGGVGLVYNEQFF. The CDR3 nucleotides are TGTGCCAGCAGTGAAGCTGGGGGGGTTGGACTAGTCTACAATGAGCAGTTCTTC.

The V call is TRBV7-9, the J call TRBJ2-1; D remains unclear. The V gene lost 4 bases and the J gene lost 8 bases, with 9 bases spanning the gap. Germline V gives CDR1 SEHNR, CDR2 FQNEAQ (reference sequence). This CDR3 spans 12 amino acids. The CDR3, as DNA: TGTGCCAGCAGCTCTGCCGTGGATGAGCAGTTCTTC. This translates into CASSSAVDEQFF.

The sample holds a few counts of this clonotype. The chain combines TRBV4-2 with TRBJ2-3, with TRBD2 matching 8 bases. The V gene's germline CDR1 is LGHNA and CDR2 YNFKEQ. Trimming cost V 2 bases and J 2 bases; bases outside gene matches: 6. There are 16 residues in the CDR3. CDR3 amino acids: CASSQLLAGNTDTQYF. CDR3 bases: TGTGCCAGCAGCCAATTATTAGCGGGGAACACAGATACGCAGTATTTT.

The chain recombines TRBV24-1 with TRBJ2-5; a weak D match, TRBD2 (5 bases). Per germline, CDR1 KGHDR and CDR2 SFDVKD. V shed 0 bases and J shed 4 bases, with 11 bases lying between them. The CDR3 extends over 15 amino acids. CDR3 sequence (DNA): TGTGCCACCAGTGATTTGGGGCCAAGCGGAGAGACCCAGTACTTC. This sequence encodes CATSDLGPSGETQYF.

The CDR3 DNA is TGTGCCAGCAGGGGACAGAGCACAGATACGCAGTATTTT. Its protein is CASRGQSTDTQYF. This chain joins TRBV5-8 and TRBJ2-3; 7 nucleotides agree with TRBD1. The V and J ends lost 5 bases and 0 bases, in that order; junction bases with no gene match: 0. The CDR3 extends over 13 amino acids. The V gene's germline CDR1 is SGHTS and CDR2 YDEGEE.

This chain joins TRBV2 and TRBJ2-7; TRBD1 agrees at 9 bases. Looked up from germline, CDR1 is SNHLY and CDR2 is FYNNEI. CDR3 size: 13 residues. The V gene end was trimmed by 4 bases and the J gene end by 2 bases; junction bases not matched to a gene: 0. CDR3 bases: TGTGCCAGCAGTGGACAGGGGGCCTACGAGCAGTACTTC. This gives the protein CASSGQGAYEQYF.

This clonotype has ten or more counts. This chain links TRBV5-1 with TRBJ2-7; TRBD1 agrees at 8 bases. The V segment lost 2 bases and the J segment 7 bases; nucleotides outside the gene matches: 8. The CDR3 consists of 14 residues. The V gene's germline CDR1 is SGHRS and CDR2 YFSETQ. The DNA for the CDR3 is TGCGCCAGCAGCTTACCGGGACAGGCGAGGGAGCAGTACTTC. This gives the protein CASSLPGQAREQYF.

This clonotype was counted ten times or more. The chain carries TRBV4-1 and TRBJ1-2, with D possibly matching TRBD1 (5 bases). The CDR3 runs to 14 residues. Germline V gene lookup returns CDR1 MGHRA and CDR2 YSYEKL. With 0 bases removed from V and 4 bases from J, the gap between germline ends came to 9 bases. CDR3 nucleotides: TGCGCCAGCAGCCAAGATACGGGGGGCTATGGCTACACCTTC. It codes for CASSQDTGGYGYTF.

The genes are TRBV29-1 and TRBJ2-1, with 7 nucleotides matching TRBD2. The germline gives CDR1 SQVTM, CDR2 ANQGSEA. Germline trimming cut 1 base from V and 5 bases from J; bases unmatched to any gene: 5. This CDR3 spans 14 amino acids. CDR3 bases: TGCAGCGTTGAAGTAATCGGGGGGAACAATGAGCAGTTCTTC. Its translation is CSVEVIGGNNEQFF.

The sample holds a few counts of this clonotype. This sequence joins TRBV6-5 and TRBJ1-1, with D perhaps TRBD1 (5 bases). The V end was cut by 2 bases, the J end by 3 bases, with 16 bases between. The CDR3 runs to 16 residues. Germline assignment: CDR1 MNHEY and CDR2 SVGAGI. DNA for the CDR3: TGTGCCAGCAGTTACCGGCTGTTAGGAGGGGACACTGAAGCTTTCTTT. It yields the protein CASSYRLLGGDTEAFF.

The chain carries TRBV13 and TRBJ1-4, with unresolved D. The germline CDR1 and CDR2 sequences are PRHDT and FYEKMQ (reference sequence). V was shortened by 4 bases and J by 2 bases, with 8 bases between the two germline ends. CDR3 length: 14 residues. The DNA of the CDR3 is TGTGCCAGCAGCTCCTCAGGTACTAATGAAAAACTGTTTTTT. Translating it yields CASSSSGTNEKLFF.

The V and J genes are TRBV12-3 or TRBV12-4 and TRBJ2-5; no clear D gene. The CDR3 is 11 amino acids. V was trimmed by 8 bases and J by 5 bases, leaving 9 bases between them. This CDR3 reads CASPVSETQYF. As DNA, the CDR3 is TGTGCCAGCCCTGTCTCGGAGACCCAGTACTTC.

This clonotype was seen a handful of times. The chain is built from TRBV4-1 and TRBJ2-7; D is ambiguous. The CDR3 consists of 13 residues. Germline V gives CDR1 MGHRA, CDR2 YSYEKL. Trimming stripped 1 base from V and 7 bases from J, with 11 bases between. CDR3 bases: TGCGCCAGCAGCCAAGTAGGAACCGTTGAGCAGTACTTC. Residues: CASSQVGTVEQYF.

This chain links TRBV4-1 with TRBJ2-7; D not resolved. The germline V gene encodes CDR1 MGHRA and CDR2 YSYEKL. The ends were cut back, 1 base at V and 1 base at J, with 11 bases in the middle. The CDR3 loop spans 15 amino acids. CDR3 sequence: CASSQVGARSYEQYF. The CDR3 DNA is TGCGCCAGCAGCCAAGTGGGCGCACGATCCTACGAGCAGTACTTC.

Only a few counts were recorded for this clonotype. The V gene is TRBV24-1, the J gene TRBJ2-1; TRBD2 matches at 12 bases. From germline, CDR1 is KGHDR and CDR2 SFDVKD. The CDR3 is 17 amino acids. The V gene end was trimmed by 4 bases and the J gene end by 8 bases; junction bases not matched to a gene: 11. The CDR3 DNA reads TGTGCCACCAGTGAGCCTCCGGGACTAGCGGGTGAGGATGAGCAGTTCTTC. Translated, it gives CATSEPPGLAGEDEQFF.

This clonotype was observed a few times. This sequence joins TRBV5-6 and TRBJ2-7; D perhaps matches TRBD2 (5 bases). The CDR3 is made up of 13 amino acids. Trimming pared 0 bases from V and 5 bases from J, leaving 9 bases between. The germline V gene has CDR1 SGHDT and CDR2 YYEEEE. This chain's CDR3 is CASSLGAGNEQYF. Here the CDR3 DNA reads TGTGCCAGCAGCTTGGGGGCCGGGAACGAGCAGTACTTC.